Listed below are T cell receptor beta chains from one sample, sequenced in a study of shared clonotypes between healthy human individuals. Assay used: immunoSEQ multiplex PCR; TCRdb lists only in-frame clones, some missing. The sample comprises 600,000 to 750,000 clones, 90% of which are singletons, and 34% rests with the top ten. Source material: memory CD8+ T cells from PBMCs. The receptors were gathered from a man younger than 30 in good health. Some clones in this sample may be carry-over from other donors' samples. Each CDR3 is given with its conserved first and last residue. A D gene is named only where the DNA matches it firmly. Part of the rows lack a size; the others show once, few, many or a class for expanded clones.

CASGITGTGRPGELFF	TGTGCTAGTGGTATAACCGGGACAGGGCGGCCCGGGGAGCTGTTTTTT	NA	TRBV12-5	TRBJ2-2	TRBD1
CATSRVRDLETQYF	TGTGCCACCAGCAGAGTTCGGGATTTGGAGACCCAGTACTTC	NA	TRBV15	TRBJ2-5	NA
CASSLIPNTEAFF	TGTGCCAGTAGTCTTATACCGAACACTGAAGCTTTCTTT	once	TRBV19	TRBJ1-1	NA
CASSRGVTGVGSYEQYF	TGCGCCAGCAGCCGTGGGGTGACGGGGGTGGGATCCTACGAGCAGTACTTC	NA	TRBV4-1	TRBJ2-7	NA
CASGSDRLGELFF	TGTGCCAGCGGATCGGACCGGCTCGGGGAGCTGTTTTTT	NA	TRBV7-7	TRBJ2-2	NA
CASSLRDRGNEQFF	TGTGCCAGCAGTCTACGGGACAGGGGAAACGAGCAGTTCTTC	NA	TRBV27	TRBJ2-1	TRBD1
CASSPFGTGMYEQYF	TGTGCCAGCAGTCCTTTCGGGACAGGGATGTACGAGCAGTACTTC	once	TRBV7-6	TRBJ2-7	TRBD1
CSAMGANYGYTF	TGCAGCGCCATGGGAGCTAACTATGGCTACACCTTC	NA	TRBV29-1	TRBJ1-2	NA
CASSLGTGDVIF	TGTGCCAGCAGCTTAGGAACAGGTGACGTGATTTTT	NA	TRBV7-6	TRBJ1-4	NA
CANMEGSPETEAFF	TGTGCCAACATGGAGGGGTCCCCGGAGACTGAAGCTTTCTTT	NA	TRBV21-1	TRBJ1-1	NA
CASSPLRGSYNEQFF	TGTGCCAGCAGTCCCCTCAGGGGGTCCTACAATGAGCAGTTCTTC	NA	TRBV28	TRBJ2-1	TRBD1
CASSLYSAGTDTQYF	TGTGCCAGCAGTTTATATTCGGCGGGCACAGATACGCAGTATTTT	NA	TRBV28	TRBJ2-3	NA
CASSPTSDSYEQYF	TGTGCCAGCAGCCCTACCTCCGACAGTTACGAGCAGTACTTC	NA	TRBV7-9	TRBJ2-7	NA
CASSYLTGDNEQFF	TGTGCCAGCAGTTATCTGACAGGGGACAATGAGCAGTTCTTC	NA	TRBV6-5	TRBJ2-1	TRBD1
CASSDSMVDNEQFF	TGTGCCAGCAGTGACTCTATGGTGGACAATGAGCAGTTCTTC	NA	TRBV6-4	TRBJ2-1	NA
CASSPGQDYEQYF	TGTGCCAGCAGCCCAGGTCAGGACTACGAGCAGTACTTC	NA	TRBV6-6	TRBJ2-7	NA
CASSPPGESDTQYF	TGTGCCAGCAGTCCTCCGGGGGAGTCGGATACGCAGTATTTT	NA	TRBV25-1	TRBJ2-3	NA
CATSRLAGGYEQYF	TGTGCCACCAGCAGACTAGCGGGAGGTTACGAGCAGTACTTC	NA	TRBV15	TRBJ2-7	TRBD2
CASSPILGGNEQFF	TGTGCCAGCAGCCCTATCCTGGGTGGTAATGAGCAGTTCTTC	NA	TRBV7-9	TRBJ2-1	NA
CSARTGWQETQYF	TGCAGCGCTCGGACAGGGTGGCAAGAGACCCAGTACTTC	NA	TRBV29-1	TRBJ2-5	TRBD1
CASSEKQWQANNEQFF	TGTGCCAGCAGTGAAAAGCAATGGCAGGCGAACAATGAGCAGTTCTTC	NA	TRBV2	TRBJ2-1	NA
CASSYGGTANYGYTF	TGTGCCAGCAGTTACGGTGGGACGGCGAACTATGGCTACACCTTC	NA	TRBV6-5	TRBJ1-2	NA
CASSSPTSGRGGEQFF	TGTGCCAGCAGCTCACCGACTAGCGGGAGGGGTGGTGAGCAGTTCTTC	NA	TRBV7-6	TRBJ2-1	TRBD2
CSVTRGLARNEQFF	TGCAGCGTTACTAGGGGGCTGGCAAGGAATGAGCAGTTCTTC	NA	TRBV29-1	TRBJ2-1	TRBD1
CASSLGAGGSYEQYF	TGTGCCAGCAGCTTAGGTGCGGGGGGCTCCTACGAGCAGTACTTC	few	TRBV7-3	TRBJ2-7	TRBD2
CASSLVHRARETQYF	TGTGCCAGCAGCTTAGTGCACAGGGCCCGAGAGACCCAGTACTTC	NA	TRBV7-2	TRBJ2-5	NA
CASSHLPGTSVYNEQFF	TGCGCCAGCAGCCATCTCCCCGGGACTAGCGTTTACAATGAGCAGTTCTTC	NA	TRBV4-1	TRBJ2-1	TRBD2